Shown below are 32 T cell receptor delta chains from a single sample sequenced in a study of γδ T cells in repeated Plasmodium falciparum infection. Bulk repertoires came from Vgamma9/Vdelta2+ or Vdelta2-negative gammadelta T cells flow-sorted from PBMC. TCRdb applied CATT to the multiplex PCR reads for clone calling. The sample has 45,000 to 70,000 delta-chain clones; 1.5% to 2% are singletons. Sequencing was performed on gamma-delta T cells from blood. The receptors here all came from a pool of human donors (malaria-infected and uninfected, not separated).

This clone was found many times. The TCRdb record carries a much larger clone's protein, which differs from this DNA's translation at residue 15; a read error is the likely cause, and the protein listed here is the DNA translation. The J gene has no call, while the V gene is TRDV1; TRDD3, the table's D call, was not compared with the DNA. The germline CDR1 and CDR2 sequences are TSWWSYY and QGS. The CDR3 sequence is 17 residues long. The CDR3 nucleotides read TGTGCTCTTGGGCCGGATCACGCGGGGGATACTCGGGGGGGACCCATCTTT. This sequence encodes CALGPDHAGDTRGGPIF.

Regarding this clone: TCRdb shows a much larger clone's protein in place of this DNA's translation, and the two differ at residue 17, likely through a read error; the protein shown is translated from the DNA. The chain uses TRDV1 and TRDJ1; 10 bases are shared with TRDD3. The CDR3 runs 22 residues. V was pared by 0 bases and J by 3 bases, with 22 bases of the junction left unmatched. From germline, CDR1 is TSWWSYY and CDR2 QGS. The CDR3 coding sequence is TGTGCTCTTGGGGAACTAAGCTACAACGTCTTACTGGGGGATGCTTACGCCGATAAACTCATCTTT. It codes for CALGELSYNVLLGDAYADKLIF.

Only a few counts were recorded for this clone. The protein that TCRdb holds for this DNA derives from a much larger clone and differs from the translated DNA at residue 9, which likely indicates a read error; the protein shown here is translated from the DNA. The chain combines TRAV38-2/DV8 with TRDJ1; 7 bases map to TRDD3. Germline matching of the DNA provided the J gene here, since TCRdb leaves it blank. CDR3 size: 23 residues. Germline CDR1 is TSESDYY and CDR2 is QEAYKQQN. V shed 0 bases, J shed 2 bases, and the junction held 28 bases outside the gene matches. CDR3 residues: CAYRSASPADYGPWGPLTDKLIF. CDR3 DNA: TGTGCTTATAGGAGCGCGTCTCCTGCGGACTACGGCCCCTGGGGGCCACTGACCGATAAACTCATCTTT.

This clone was counted at least ten times. With only one base between it and a far larger clone, this is likely a read error. Other DNA sequences in the same sample also yield this CDR3. CDR3: CALGELDLLWGIVPPLSTDKLIF. The DNA of the CDR3 is TGTGCCCTTGGGGAACTTGACCTACTCTGGGGGATCGTACCTCCTTTGTCCACCGATAAACTCATCTTT. The chain joins TRDV1 to TRDJ1; 9 bases are a match to TRDD3. Germline loops: CDR1 TSWWSYY, CDR2 QGS. The CDR3 contains 23 residues.

This clone was found a few times. The protein in TCRdb stems from a much larger clone and differs at residue 6 from this DNA's translation, likely a read error; here the protein is translated from the DNA. The rearrangement joins TRDV1 to TRDJ1; 11 bases fit TRDD3. Trimming removed 6 bases from V and 2 bases from J; junction bases left unmatched: 17. Looked up from germline, CDR1 is TSWWSYY and CDR2 is QGS. The CDR3 extends over 19 amino acids. CDR3 protein: CALGPPHRGYWGITDKLIF. In nucleotides, the CDR3 is TGTGCTCTTGGCCCTCCTCACCGGGGGTACTGGGGGATAACCGATAAACTCATCTTT.

Remarks on this clone: The amino acid sequence in TCRdb belongs to a much larger clone and departs from this DNA's translation at residue 8, likely a sequencing read error; the sequence shown is translated from the DNA. This chain uses TRDV1 with TRDJ1; TRDD3 aligns across 11 bases. Assignment of the J gene here rests on matching the DNA to germline, because TCRdb gives none. Trimming cost V 1 base and J 0 bases; bases outside gene matches: 28. This CDR3 has 25 residues. Germline assignment: CDR1 TSWWSYY and CDR2 QGS. Here the CDR3 reads CALGERSVRYPIVGDTFGYTDKLIF. The CDR3, as DNA: TGTGCTCTTGGGGAACGAAGTGTCAGGTACCCCATTGTGGGGGATACGTTCGGGTACACCGATAAACTCATCTTT.

This clone occurred many times. TCRdb's listed protein matches a much larger clone and diverges from this DNA's translation at residue 10, likely through a read error; the protein shown comes from the DNA. The chain combines TRDV1 with TRDJ1; unclear D gene. The CDR3 is 12 amino acids. Germline V gene data show CDR1 as TSWWSYY and CDR2 as QGS. The CDR3 loop is CALGELRYKPIF. The CDR3 nucleotides are TGTGCTCTTGGGGAATTGCGGTATAAACCCATCTTT.

Concerning this clone itself: TCRdb has a much larger clone's protein, which differs at residue 18 from the translation of this DNA, likely because of a read error; what is shown is the protein translated from the DNA. The chain uses TRDV1 and TRDJ1, with 10 nucleotides matching TRDD3. The CDR3 length is 22 residues. The V and J ends lost 1 base and 6 bases, in that order; junction bases with no gene match: 26. Germline assignment: CDR1 TSWWSYY and CDR2 QGS. Here the CDR3 DNA reads TGTGCTCTTGGGGAACAGCCTTACGCTGGTGCTTTAGTAGTGGGGGATACCAATAAACTCATCTTT. Its protein product is CALGEQPYAGALVVGDTNKLIF.

Only a few counts were recorded for this clone. This likely came from a read error, as a far larger clone is one base away. Other nucleotide sequences in the sample specify the same CDR3. The chain joins TRDV1 to TRDJ1; perhaps TRDD3 as D (5 bases). The V end lost 8 bases, the J end lost 0 bases, and 22 bases lay between the germline ends. The CDR3 covers 17 residues. The V gene's germline CDR1 is TSWWSYY and CDR2 QGS. The CDR3 here is CALLPSGGPEYTDKLIF. DNA of the CDR3: TGTGCTCTTTTACCGAGCGGGGGTCCGGAGTACACCGATAAACTCATCTTT.

Comment on this clone: This probably arose from a read error, given a far larger clone one base away. Other DNA sequences in the sample encode the same CDR3. The chain has TRDV1 and TRDJ1; D unresolved. TCRdb leaves out the J gene; it was filled in here by matching the DNA to germline. CDR3 length equals 21 residues. Deletions cut 1 base from V and 1 base from J, with 28 bases between. CDR1 TSWWSYY and CDR2 QGS come from the germline V gene. CDR3 nucleotide sequence: TGTGCTCTTGGGGAACCCCAAAGACATTCCGAGAGGGTGTACGCCACCGATAAACTCATCTTT. Translated, it gives CALGEPQRHSERVYATDKLIF.

Many counts were recorded for this clone. For this DNA, TCRdb reports the protein of a much larger clone, which diverges at residue 24, most likely from a read error; the protein presented here is translated directly from the DNA. V usage is TRDV3 and J usage is TRDJ1, with 12 bases fitting TRDD3. Germline CDR1 reads TVYSNPD; CDR2 reads GDNSRS (reference sequence). The CDR3 consists of 28 residues. In DNA form, the CDR3 reads TGTGCCTTTGGTGGTTCCTCCCCGCTGGGGGATACGGGGAGCGCATGTTTACGGATAGCTACGTACACCAATAAACTCATCTTT. Residues: CAFGGSSPLGDTGSACLRIATYTNKLIF.

Comment on this clone: A read error is the likely source, as a far larger clone sits one nucleotide away. The same CDR3 arises from other DNA sequences in this sample as well. J is TRDJ1 and V is TRDV1, with TRDD3 matching 8 bases. TCRdb offers no J gene call, so here the DNA was matched to germline to obtain one. This CDR3 comprises 21 residues. V lost 4 bases, J lost 0 bases, and 22 bases stayed unmatched. The V gene's germline CDR1 is TSWWSYY and CDR2 QGS. The CDR3 DNA sequence: TGTGCTCTTGGGGTCCCTCTCCCTACGTACTGGGGATACCTGAACACCGATAAACTCATCTTT. This sequence encodes CALGVPLPTYWGYLNTDKLIF.

A few counts support this clone. The TCRdb record carries a much larger clone's protein, which differs from this DNA's translation at residue 14; a read error is the likely cause, and the protein listed here is the DNA translation. The rearrangement links TRDV1 to TRDJ1; possible D gene TRDD3, 6 bases. CDR3 size: 20 residues. V was shortened by 3 bases and J by 7 bases, with 33 bases between the two germline ends. Germline values: CDR1 TSWWSYY, CDR2 QGS. The CDR3 here is CALGDAPRLLLVLEDTKLIF. CDR3 DNA sequence: TGTGCTCTTGGGGACGCCCCGAGACTCCTGCTCGTACTGGAGGATACTAAACTCATCTTT.

As concerns this clone: The protein recorded in TCRdb matches a much larger clone and deviates from this DNA's translation at residue 7, suggesting a read error; the protein here is obtained by translating the DNA. The V and J genes are TRDV1 and TRDJ1, with 13 bases identical to TRDD3. Trimming cost V 0 bases and J 10 bases; bases outside gene matches: 32. Germline CDR1 TSWWSYY, CDR2 QGS. The CDR3 consists of 24 residues. For the CDR3, the DNA is TGTGCTCTTGGGGAACTAATCCCTAGCTATAAGCTAGCATCGACTGGGGGATACGCTTTAACACTCATCTTT. Its translation: CALGELIPSYKLASTGGYALTLIF.

This clone has just a few counts. The protein TCRdb lists belongs to a much larger clone and differs from this DNA's translation at residue 8, which points to a read error; the protein shown is made from the DNA. The genes are TRDV1 and TRDJ1, with 8 bases that match TRDD3. The germline V gene has CDR1 TSWWSYY and CDR2 QGS. This CDR3 spans 22 amino acids. V lost 6 bases to trimming and J lost 1 base; unmatched junction nucleotides: 28. CDR3 amino acids: CALGVNPSSDDQCGIRTDKLIF. CDR3 coding DNA: TGTGCTCTTGGTGTAAACCCGTCTTCCGACGACCAATGTGGGATACGCACCGATAAACTCATCTTT.

This clone was picked up many times. A far larger clone is only one base removed, so a read error is likely. The sample contains more than one DNA sequence encoding this CDR3. The chain carries TRDV2 and TRDJ1; 10 bases map to TRDD3. The J gene, missing from TCRdb, was assigned here through DNA to germline matching. This CDR3 is built from 21 residues. The V segment lost 0 bases and the J segment 0 bases; nucleotides outside the gene matches: 18. Germline V gene lookup returns CDR1 GEAIGNYY and CDR2 EKD. CDR3 DNA: TGTGCCTGTGACACCGTTACCGGGGGATACGCCGAGCGGAAGGACACCGATAAACTCATCTTT. Translating gives CACDTVTGGYAERKDTDKLIF.

This clone was observed at least ten times. It differs at one base from a far larger clone, so likely a read error. Other DNA sequences within the sample encode an identical CDR3. The J gene is TRDJ1, the V gene TRDV1, with D maybe TRDD3 (6 bases). This CDR3 contains 18 residues. The V gene's germline CDR1 is TSWWSYY and CDR2 QGS. The CDR3 region is CALVEWGSDPVYTDKLIF. CDR3 in DNA: TGTGCTCTTGTGGAATGGGGATCGGATCCCGTGTACACCGATAAACTCATCTTC.

As concerns this clone: The protein in TCRdb stems from a much larger clone and differs at residue 17 from this DNA's translation, likely a read error; here the protein is translated from the DNA. The chain couples TRDV1 to TRDJ1, with 12 bases that match TRDD3. The germline V gene encodes CDR1 TSWWSYY and CDR2 QGS. The CDR3 is 21 residues long. Trimming cost V 0 bases and J 7 bases; bases outside gene matches: 21. The CDR3, as DNA: TGTGCTCTTGGGGAACTAGTGACGATAAAGACTGGGGGATACTTAAGCGGTAAACTCATCTTT. Protein product: CALGELVTIKTGGYLSGKLIF.

A remark on this clone: This DNA's translation and the protein TCRdb lists, from a much larger clone, do not match at residue 17, likely due to a read error; the protein shown is translated from the DNA. With the J gene uncalled, the V gene is TRDV2; the table's D call, TRDD3, has no DNA check behind it. The CDR3 totals 19 residues. The V gene's germline CDR1 is GEAIGNYY and CDR2 EKD. The CDR3 is CACDTAGGPSSWDTRQTFF. The CDR3 coding sequence is TGTGCCTGTGACACCGCGGGGGGCCCAAGCTCCTGGGACACCCGACAGACGTTTTTC.

On this clone itself: A far more abundant clone sits one base away, making this likely a read error. Other DNA sequences from this sample encode an identical CDR3 as well. The chain joins TRDV1 to TRDJ1, with D possibly being TRDD2 or TRDD3 (8 bases each). TCRdb carries no J gene annotation; the J gene was assigned here by matching the DNA with germline. Germline CDR1 is TSWWSYY and CDR2 is QGS. V dropped 2 bases and J dropped 5 bases, with 45 bases sitting between them. The CDR3 is 25 amino acids. In DNA, the CDR3 is TGTGCTCTTGGGGAAGGGGACTTCCTACGTGACCCCTGGGGGAAGTCGACCCGAGGCACTGATAAACTCATCTTT. Protein sequence: CALGEGDFLRDPWGKSTRGTDKLIF.

As to this clone: The amino acid sequence in TCRdb belongs to a much larger clone and departs from this DNA's translation at residue 15, likely a sequencing read error; the sequence shown is translated from the DNA. V and J are TRDV1 and TRDJ1; no clear D. Because TCRdb records no J gene, it was assigned here through a match of the DNA to germline. The CDR3 is 22 residues long. Germline V CDR1 and CDR2: TSWWSYY, QGS. Trimming left V 5 bases short and J 2 bases short, with 36 bases between. The CDR3 DNA reads as TGTGCTCTTGGGTTTCAACCGTCCACAGCGGTACTGAGGGTCCTTAAGACCGATAAACTCATCTTT. Its translation: CALGFQPSTAVLRVLKTDKLIF.

On this clone: A read error likely explains this, since a far larger clone differs by one base. The same CDR3 is also encoded by other DNA sequences in this sample. This sequence joins TRDV1 and TRDJ1; D is possibly TRDD3 (8 bases). TCRdb is silent on the J gene; assignment here came from matching the DNA to germline. Looked up from germline, CDR1 is TSWWSYY and CDR2 is QGS. There are 20 residues in the CDR3. V was trimmed by 1 base and J by 3 bases, leaving 27 bases between them. DNA of the CDR3: TGTGCTCTTGGGGAACCACTTTTCCTACATTTGGGGATACCTTCCGATAAACTCATCTTT. Protein sequence: CALGEPLFLHLGIPSDKLIF.

Concerning this clone itself: This is likely an artifact of a read error, given a far larger clone one base away. The same CDR3 can be traced to other DNA sequences in this sample. The chain recombines TRDV2 with TRDJ1, with TRDD3 identical over 12 bases. TCRdb carries no J gene annotation; the J gene was assigned here by matching the DNA with germline. CDR1 GEAIGNYY and CDR2 EKD come from the germline V gene. This CDR3 has 22 amino acids. Trimming at V came to 0 bases and at J to 0 bases, leaving 19 bases not matched to a gene. CDR3 sequence (DNA): TGTGCCTGTGACACCCCCGACTCAGGCCCACTGGGGGATACTCCGGACACCGATAAACTCATCTTT. Its translation is CACDTPDSGPLGDTPDTDKLIF.

Regarding this clone: The amino acid sequence in TCRdb belongs to a much larger clone and departs from this DNA's translation at residue 16, likely a sequencing read error; the sequence shown is translated from the DNA. The chain carries TRDV1 and TRDJ1, with 11 positions matching TRDD3. Germline V CDR1 and CDR2: TSWWSYY, QGS. This CDR3 is built from 19 residues. The chain's CDR3 is CALGELGSWGIRDGDRLIF. The CDR3 DNA sequence: TGTGCTCTTGGGGAACTGGGTTCTTGGGGGATACGAGACGGCGATAGACTCATCTTT.

The table lists this clone with many counts. A read error is likely here: a far larger clone is one base away. The sample holds other DNA sequences that translate to the same CDR3. The chain is built from TRDV2 and TRDJ1; tentative D call: TRDD3 (6 bases). The CDR3 totals 18 residues. The germline CDR1 and CDR2 sequences are GEAIGNYY and EKD. CDR3 sequence (DNA): TGTGCCTGTGACACCGTCCGGGGGACCCAATTGTACACCGATAAACTTATCTTT. Protein: CACDTVRGTQLYTDKLIF.

This clone was counted between two and nine times. This DNA translates differently at residue 5 from the TCRdb protein, which is that of a much larger clone; a read error is likely, and the protein shown is the DNA's own translation. V and J are TRDV1 and TRDJ1; possibly TRDD3 for D (6 bases). This CDR3 is built from 23 residues. The germline V and J ends were trimmed by 3 bases and 5 bases, with 40 bases remaining between them. The germline V gene encodes CDR1 TSWWSYY and CDR2 QGS. CDR3 residues: CALGDLGSMVGHHSPWGWDKLIF. The CDR3 region has the DNA TGTGCTCTTGGGGATCTAGGCTCTATGGTTGGACACCACTCTCCCTGGGGATGGGATAAACTCATCTTT.

This clone was picked up a small number of times. This probably arose from a read error, given a far larger clone one base away. Additional DNA sequences in this sample encode the identical CDR3. The V and J genes are TRDV3 and TRDJ1; 13 nucleotides align to TRDD3. The germline V gene encodes CDR1 TVYSNPD and CDR2 GDNSRS (reference sequence). This CDR3 is built from 20 residues. Written as DNA, the CDR3 is TGTGCCCGGGTGAGTCCTACCGTATACTGGGGGATACGCTCCATCGATAAACTCATCTTC. This gives the protein CARVSPTVYWGIRSIDKLIF.

In its sample, this clone was seen a few times. TCRdb has a much larger clone's protein, which differs at residue 8 from the translation of this DNA, likely because of a read error; what is shown is the protein translated from the DNA. V usage is TRDV3 and J usage is TRDJ1; D uncertain. TCRdb does not report a J gene; here it was assigned by matching the DNA to germline references. This CDR3 is built from 13 residues. V was clipped by 5 bases and J by 8 bases, with 21 bases between them. Germline V lookup: CDR1 TVYSNPD, CDR2 GDNSRS (reference sequence). The CDR3 sequence is CALRLGQESKLIF. The DNA of the CDR3 is TGTGCCCTGCGATTGGGTCAGGAGTCGAAACTCATCTTT.

Concerning this clone: TCRdb assigns this DNA the protein of a much larger clone, which departs from its translation at residue 17; this likely reflects a read error, and the protein shown comes from translating the DNA. The chain carries TRDV3 and TRDJ1, with 11 bases that match TRDD3. CDR3 length: 21 amino acids. Germline CDR1 reads TVYSNPD; CDR2 reads GDNSRS (reference sequence). V shed 5 bases and J 6 bases; nucleotides not matched to a gene: 32. The CDR3 region is CAQLSIRSYLLGDSKANKLIF. The CDR3 DNA sequence: TGTGCCCAATTATCTATTCGTTCCTACCTACTGGGGGATAGTAAAGCCAATAAACTCATCTTT.

Only a few counts were recorded for this clone. The protein TCRdb gives is from a much larger clone and does not agree with this DNA's translation at residue 7, likely a read error; the protein shown here comes from the DNA. V is TRDV1 and J is TRDJ1, with D unresolved. TCRdb gives no J gene; it was assigned here by matching the DNA to germline. V was clipped by 1 base and J by 0 bases, with 24 bases between them. Germline V CDR1 and CDR2: TSWWSYY, QGS. The length of the CDR3 is 20 residues. CDR3 loop: CALGEPQEWLRVLYTDKLIF. The CDR3 DNA is TGTGCTCTTGGGGAACCACAGGAGTGGCTAAGGGTTTTGTACACCGATAAACTCATCTTT.

This clone has more than one count but fewer than ten. With a far larger clone one base away, a read error is the likely cause. Other DNA variants within this sample encode the same CDR3. The genes are TRDV1 and TRDJ1, with 7 bases aligning to TRDD3. The J gene was not available in TCRdb and was assigned here by matching the DNA to germline segments. The CDR3 is 27 residues long. V was clipped by 1 base and J by 0 bases; unmatched bases: 38. Germline V gene data show CDR1 as TSWWSYY and CDR2 as QGS. Written as DNA, the CDR3 is TGTGCTCTTGGGGAACCTTACCTCCCCCGTTGCTACAGCGGGATCTGTACTGGGGACACTAACACCGATAAACTCATCTTT. Its protein product is CALGEPYLPRCYSGICTGDTNTDKLIF.

Concerning this clone itself: The protein in TCRdb stems from a much larger clone and differs at residue 11 from this DNA's translation, likely a read error; here the protein is translated from the DNA. The V and J genes are TRDV1 and TRDJ1, with D perhaps given as TRDD2 or TRDD3 (7 bases each). V was trimmed by 4 bases and J by 7 bases, leaving 43 bases between them. CDR3 size: 23 residues. Germline V CDR1 and CDR2: TSWWSYY, QGS. CDR3 residues: CALGAPFPTNSPLDWGPHTKLIF. CDR3 nucleotide sequence: TGTGCTCTTGGGGCCCCGTTTCCTACTAACTCCCCTCTTGACTGGGGACCACACACTAAACTCATCTTT.